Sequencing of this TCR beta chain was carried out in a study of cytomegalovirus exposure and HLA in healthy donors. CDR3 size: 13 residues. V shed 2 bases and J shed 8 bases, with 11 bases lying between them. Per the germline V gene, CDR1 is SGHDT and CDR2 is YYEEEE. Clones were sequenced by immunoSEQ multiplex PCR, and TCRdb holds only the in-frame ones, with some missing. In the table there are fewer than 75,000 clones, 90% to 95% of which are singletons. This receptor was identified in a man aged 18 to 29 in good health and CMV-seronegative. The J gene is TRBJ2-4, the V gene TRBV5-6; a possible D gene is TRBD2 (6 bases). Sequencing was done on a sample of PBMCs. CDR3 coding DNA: TGTGCCAGCAGCTTCGGGAGAAGGGACATTCAGTACTTC. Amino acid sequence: CASSFGRRDIQYF.